The table lists the clone carrying this T cell receptor (beta chain) with many counts. Its antigen is still unknown. The TCR beta CDR3 region was amplified from genomic DNA, with two rounds of multiplex PCR being used for the amplification. Each TRBV and TRBJ gene had its own primer in the first PCR round. From the multiplex PCR reads, TCRdb called clonotypes with MiXCR, one entry per CDR3 protein. This table has roughly 30,000 distinct CDR3 sequences, 48% appearing once. CT and PET/CT showed node-negative disease in all patients, none of whom had received prior chemotherapy or radiotherapy or had other malignancies. The source of the sample is a study of prognosis after radiotherapy for stage I lung cancer. About the research overall: Receipt of concurrent therapy with stereotactic body radiotherapy occurred in no patient.

Study-wide points: It was in patients who developed distant metastases that Shannon entropy after stereotactic body radiation therapy was lower.

Unmatched junction bases numbered 5, after V lost 2 bases and J lost 4 bases. The germline CDR1 and CDR2 sequences are DFQATT and SNEGSKA (reference sequence). This CDR3 comprises 15 residues. The input for sequencing was PBMCs, taken before or after stereotactic body radiation therapy (not recorded which). The chain employs TRBV20-1 and TRBJ2-3, with TRBD2 matching over 11 bases. This TCR derives from a donor over 45 with non-small cell lung cancer. Here the CDR3 DNA reads TGCAGTGCTAGACCCACTAGCGGGAGCCCAGATACGCAGTATTTT. It specifies CSARPTSGSPDTQYF.